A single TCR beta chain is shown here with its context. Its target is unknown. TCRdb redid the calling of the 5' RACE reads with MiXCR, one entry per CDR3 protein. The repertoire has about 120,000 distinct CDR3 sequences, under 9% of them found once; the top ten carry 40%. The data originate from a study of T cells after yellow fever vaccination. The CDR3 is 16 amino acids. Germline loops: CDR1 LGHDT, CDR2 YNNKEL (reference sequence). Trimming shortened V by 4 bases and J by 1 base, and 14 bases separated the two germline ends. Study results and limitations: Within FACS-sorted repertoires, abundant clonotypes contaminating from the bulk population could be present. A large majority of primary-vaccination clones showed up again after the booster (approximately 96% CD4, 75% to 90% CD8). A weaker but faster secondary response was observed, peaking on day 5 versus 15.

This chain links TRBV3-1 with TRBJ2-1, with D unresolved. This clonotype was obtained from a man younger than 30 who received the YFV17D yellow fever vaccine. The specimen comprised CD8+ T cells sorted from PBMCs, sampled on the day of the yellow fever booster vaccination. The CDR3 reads CASSPPSRVSYNEQFF. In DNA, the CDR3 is TGTGCCAGCAGCCCCCCCTCTCGGGTTTCCTACAATGAGCAGTTCTTC.